The 10 T cell receptor beta chains in this list originate from one sample, sequenced in a study of T cells in Graves' hyperthyroidism and ophthalmopathy. The CDR3 regions of TCR beta were amplified from RNA transcripts. The TCR CDR3 was amplified in a first-round RT-PCR using the HTBI primer set. A single record per CDR3 protein comes from TCRdb applying MiXCR to the multiplex PCR reads. The data show 620,000 or so distinct CDR3 sequences, roughly 14% seen once. Sequenced sample: blood. These receptors all come from a woman aged 45-59 years with Graves' ophthalmopathy.

This chain links TRBV7-9 with TRBJ1-3, with D hard to call. CDR3 length: 16 residues. Germline V gene lookup returns CDR1 SEHNR and CDR2 FQNEAQ (reference sequence). V lost 3 bases to trimming and J lost 0 bases, with 12 bases between them. The CDR3 region is CASSFLGRDSGNTIYF. In nucleotides, the CDR3 is TGTGCCAGCAGCTTTCTAGGACGGGACTCTGGAAACACCATATATTTT.

The chain is built from TRBV5-6 and TRBJ2-3, with D possibly matching TRBD2 (5 bases). Trimming stripped 0 bases from V and 5 bases from J, with 7 bases between. Germline V gene data show CDR1 as SGHDT and CDR2 as YYEEEE. There are 13 residues in the CDR3. CDR3 region: CASSLAGLDTQYF. As DNA, the CDR3 is TGTGCCAGCAGCTTGGCGGGGTTAGATACGCAGTATTTT.

There are many counts of this clonotype. The chain carries TRBV11-2 and TRBJ2-7, with TRBD2 matching over 7 bases. The CDR3 is made up of 15 amino acids. Germline loops: CDR1 SGHAT, CDR2 FQNNGV. The junction had 6 bases not matched to a gene; V was cut back by 0 bases and J by 4 bases. CDR3 in amino acids: CASSLEAVGGYEQYF. The CDR3 region has the DNA TGTGCCAGCAGCTTAGAGGCCGTCGGGGGGTACGAGCAGTACTTC.

This clonotype was counted ten times or more. V usage is TRBV7-8 and J usage is TRBJ1-5; 9 bases are shared with TRBD1. The CDR3 is 18 amino acids. Germline CDR1 and CDR2: SGHVS and FQNEAQ. The junction had 9 bases not matched to a gene; V was cut back by 1 base and J by 2 bases. In nucleotides, the CDR3 is TGTGCCAGCAGCTTAGTGTCCGGGACAGGGTTGGGCAATCAGCCCCAGCATTTT. Protein sequence: CASSLVSGTGLGNQPQHF.

This clonotype was detected ten times or more. This chain connects TRBV18 to TRBJ2-5; D not certain. Germline V gene data show CDR1 as KGHSH and CDR2 as LQKENI. Trimming pared 5 bases from V and 1 base from J, leaving 8 bases between. This CDR3 is built from 13 residues. For the CDR3, the DNA is TGTGCCAGCTCAGGCAGGAGCCAAGAGACCCAGTACTTC. This encodes CASSGRSQETQYF.

This clonotype was detected many times. The chain employs TRBV5-5 and TRBJ2-3; D is possibly TRBD1 or TRBD2 (5 bases each). The CDR3 has 16 amino acids. The V end lost 6 bases, the J end lost 2 bases, and 19 bases lay between the germline ends. Germline CDR1 and CDR2: SGHKS and YYEKEE (reference sequence). The CDR3 sequence is CASTLRGFGITDTQYF. In DNA, the CDR3 is TGTGCCAGCACCCTGAGGGGTTTTGGGATCACAGATACGCAGTATTTT.

Many counts were recorded for this clonotype. The chain uses TRBV7-8 and TRBJ1-1; perhaps TRBD1 as D (5 bases). V was clipped by 1 base and J by 6 bases, with 12 bases between them. The CDR3 runs to 14 residues. Germline loops: CDR1 SGHVS, CDR2 FQNEAQ. CDR3 DNA sequence: TGTGCCAGCAGCTTAGATGCACAGGACCCTGAAGCTTTCTTT. It translates to CASSLDAQDPEAFF.

This clonotype was picked up many times. The chain carries TRBV6-1 and TRBJ2-6; D not certain. This CDR3 comprises 13 residues. Trimming left V 6 bases short and J 2 bases short, with 5 bases between. CDR1 and CDR2 from the germline V gene are MNHNS and SASEGT. In DNA, the CDR3 is TGTGCCAGCAGGACTGCTGGGGCCAACGTCCTGACTTTC. This sequence encodes CASRTAGANVLTF.

There are many counts of this clonotype. The CDR3 protein is CASSRSGQGQNYGYTF. CDR3 nucleotide sequence: TGTGCCAGCAGCAGGTCGGGACAGGGTCAAAACTATGGCTACACCTTC. This sequence joins TRBV7-9 and TRBJ1-2; the match to TRBD1 covers 9 bases. J was trimmed by 2 bases and V by 5 bases; bases with no gene match: 9. Germline CDR1 SEHNR, CDR2 FQNEAQ (reference sequence). The CDR3 contains 16 residues.

Many counts were recorded for this clonotype. The rearrangement joins TRBV11-3 to TRBJ2-5; D is perhaps TRBD1 (5 bases). CDR1 is SGHNT and CDR2 is YENEEA in the germline V gene. CDR3 length equals 14 residues. V gave up 5 bases and J gave up 4 bases, with 14 bases separating them. CDR3 residues: CASSASWGLETQYF. The CDR3, as DNA: TGTGCCAGCAGCGCCAGCTGGGGCCTAGAGACCCAGTACTTC.